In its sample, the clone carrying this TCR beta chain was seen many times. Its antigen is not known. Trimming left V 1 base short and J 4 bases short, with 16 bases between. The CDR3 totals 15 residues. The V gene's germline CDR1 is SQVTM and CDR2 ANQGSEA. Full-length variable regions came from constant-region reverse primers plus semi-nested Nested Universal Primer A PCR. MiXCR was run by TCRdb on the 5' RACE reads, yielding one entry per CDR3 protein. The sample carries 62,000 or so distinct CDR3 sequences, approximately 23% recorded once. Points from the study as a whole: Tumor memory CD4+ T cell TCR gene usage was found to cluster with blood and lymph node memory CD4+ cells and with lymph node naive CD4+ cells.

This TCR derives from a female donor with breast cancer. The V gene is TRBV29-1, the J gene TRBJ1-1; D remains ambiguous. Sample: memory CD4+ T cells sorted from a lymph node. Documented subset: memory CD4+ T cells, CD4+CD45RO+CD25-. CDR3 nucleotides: TGCAGCGTTGAAGGATTTAGAAGCGCGGTCACTGAAGCTTTCTTT. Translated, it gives CSVEGFRSAVTEAFF.